The 3 T cell receptor beta chains below were found in one sample sequenced in a study of blood T cell repertoires in COVID-19. The method was immunoSEQ multiplex PCR; TCRdb's version includes in-frame clones alone and lacks a portion of them. This table has approximately 120,000 clones, more than 75% appearing once. Sequenced input: peripheral blood. All receptors come from a human donor in a cohort sampled during active COVID-19.

The genes are TRBV7-6 and TRBJ1-1, with 12 positions matching TRBD1. This CDR3 contains 15 residues. Trimming at V came to 1 base and at J to 7 bases, leaving 4 bases not matched to a gene. The germline CDR1 and CDR2 sequences are SGHVS and FNYEAQ. In DNA form, the CDR3 reads TGTGCCAGCAGCTTAGGGGGACAGGGGGCCTTTGAAGCTTTCTTT. Translating it yields CASSLGGQGAFEAFF.

The rearrangement joins TRBV5-5 to TRBJ2-7; TRBD1 matches 8 bases. This CDR3 region has 15 residues. Germline V gene data show CDR1 as SGHKS and CDR2 as YYEKEE (reference sequence). J gave up 6 bases and V 7 bases, and 15 bases lay outside the gene matches. The chain's CDR3 is CASPSSPRGRLEQYF. As DNA, the CDR3 is TGTGCCAGCCCTTCTTCTCCCAGGGGGCGTCTCGAGCAGTACTTC.

The chain joins TRBV30 to TRBJ1-6; TRBD1 matches at 7 bases. Trimming cost V 5 bases and J 9 bases; bases outside gene matches: 7. The CDR3 runs 13 residues. Germline CDR1 is GTSNPN and CDR2 is SVGIG (reference sequence). CDR3 loop: CAWGQGGASPLHF. In DNA form, the CDR3 reads TGTGCCTGGGGGCAAGGGGGCGCTTCACCCCTCCACTTT.